This TCR beta chain is drawn from a study of cytomegalovirus exposure and HLA in healthy donors. This CDR3 region has 14 residues. V shed 0 bases and J shed 4 bases, with 11 bases lying between them. CDR1 and CDR2 from the germline V gene are SGHRS and YFSETQ. Donors likely had unrecorded immune exposures despite being nominally healthy when sampled. General observations from the study: The later analysis indicated that the majority of CMV-associated TCR beta chains appeared HLA-restricted.

To note about this clone: Its cognate antigen is unknown.

The PCR made use of 60 Vbeta and 13 Jbeta primers. Using immunoSEQ multiplex PCR, the repertoire was profiled, and TCRdb retains in-frame clones only, with some absent. The data include more than 100,000 clones; the top ten clones carry 1.5% to 1.8%. This clonotype originated in a woman in her forties in good health and CMV-seronegative. This chain connects TRBV5-1 to TRBJ2-7; possible D gene TRBD1, 5 bases. Material for sequencing was PBMCs. The DNA for the CDR3 is TGCGCCAGCAGCTTGGCCATGGGGCGGTACGAGCAGTACTTC. It translates to CASSLAMGRYEQYF.